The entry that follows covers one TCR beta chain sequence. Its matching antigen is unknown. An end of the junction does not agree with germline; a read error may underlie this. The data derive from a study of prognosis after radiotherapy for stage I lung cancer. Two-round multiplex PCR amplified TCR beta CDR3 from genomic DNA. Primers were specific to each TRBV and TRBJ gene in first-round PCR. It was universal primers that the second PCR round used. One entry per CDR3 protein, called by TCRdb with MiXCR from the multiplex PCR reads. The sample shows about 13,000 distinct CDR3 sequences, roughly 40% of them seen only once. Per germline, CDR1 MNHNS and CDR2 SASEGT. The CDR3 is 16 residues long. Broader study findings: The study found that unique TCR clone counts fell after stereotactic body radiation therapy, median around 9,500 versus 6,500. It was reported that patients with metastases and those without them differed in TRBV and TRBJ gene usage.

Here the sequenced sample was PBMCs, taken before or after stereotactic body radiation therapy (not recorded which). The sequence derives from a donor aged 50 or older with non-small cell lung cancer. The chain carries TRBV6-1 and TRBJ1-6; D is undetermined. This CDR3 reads CANSDKFHLNNSPLHF. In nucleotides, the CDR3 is TGTGCCAACAGTGATAAGTTCCACCTAAATAATTCACCACTCCACTTT.